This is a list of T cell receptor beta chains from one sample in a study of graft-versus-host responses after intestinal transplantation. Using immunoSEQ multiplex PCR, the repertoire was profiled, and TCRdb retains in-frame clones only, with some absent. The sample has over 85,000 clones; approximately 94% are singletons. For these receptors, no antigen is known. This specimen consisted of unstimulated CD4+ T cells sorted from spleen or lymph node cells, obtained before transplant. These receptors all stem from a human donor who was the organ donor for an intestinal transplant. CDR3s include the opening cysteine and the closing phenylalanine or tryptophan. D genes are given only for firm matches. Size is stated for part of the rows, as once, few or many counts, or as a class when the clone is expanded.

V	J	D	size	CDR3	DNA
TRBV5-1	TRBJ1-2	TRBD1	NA	CASSRDSVDNYGYTF	TGCGCCAGCAGCCGGGACAGCGTGGATAACTATGGCTACACCTTC
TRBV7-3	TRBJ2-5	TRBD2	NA	CASSLTSGRTETQYF	TGTGCCAGCAGCTTAACTAGCGGGAGGACAGAGACCCAGTACTTC
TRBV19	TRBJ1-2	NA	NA	CASSSFGGPIYGYTF	TGTGCCAGTAGTTCCTTTGGGGGCCCGATCTATGGCTACACCTTC
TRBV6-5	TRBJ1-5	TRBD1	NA	CASRRQGIDNQPQHF	TGTGCCAGCAGGAGACAGGGGATCGACAATCAGCCCCAGCATTTT
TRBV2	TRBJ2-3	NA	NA	CASSELAGADTQYF	TGTGCCAGCAGTGAATTGGCAGGGGCAGATACGCAGTATTTT
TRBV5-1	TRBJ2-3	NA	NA	CASSLAETESTDTQYF	TGCGCCAGCAGCTTGGCCGAGACGGAGAGCACAGATACGCAGTATTTT
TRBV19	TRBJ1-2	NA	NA	CASSTDGANYGYTF	TGTGCCAGTAGTACCGACGGAGCTAACTATGGCTACACCTTC
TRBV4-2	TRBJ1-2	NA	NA	CASSQDEGYGYTF	TGTGCCAGCAGCCAAGATGAGGGCTATGGCTACACCTTC
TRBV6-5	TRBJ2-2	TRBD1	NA	CASSYSGQGFTGELFF	TGTGCCAGCAGTTACTCCGGACAGGGATTCACCGGGGAGCTGTTTTTT
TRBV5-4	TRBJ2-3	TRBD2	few	CASSQRLAGITDTQYF	TGTGCCAGCAGCCAAAGACTAGCGGGGATCACAGATACGCAGTATTTT
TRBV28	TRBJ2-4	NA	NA	CASSPRLGVGGKNIQYF	TGTGCCAGCAGTCCCCGTTTGGGGGTTGGGGGCAAAAACATTCAGTACTTC
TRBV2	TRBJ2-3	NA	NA	CASSSQSTDTQYF	TGTGCCAGCAGTTCCCAGAGCACAGATACGCAGTATTTT
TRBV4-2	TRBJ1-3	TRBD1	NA	CASSPGQGAGNTIYF	TGTGCCAGCAGCCCGGGACAGGGGGCTGGAAACACCATATATTTT
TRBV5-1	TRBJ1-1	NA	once	CASSPPRGNTEAFF	TGCGCCAGCAGCCCCCCCCGCGGGAACACTGAAGCTTTCTTT
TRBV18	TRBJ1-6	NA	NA	CASSLGGNPNSPLHF	TGTGCCAGCTCACTTGGCGGGAACCCCAATTCACCCCTCCACTTT
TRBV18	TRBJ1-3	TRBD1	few	CASSPQGASGNTIYF	TGTGCCAGCTCACCTCAGGGGGCATCTGGAAACACCATATATTTT
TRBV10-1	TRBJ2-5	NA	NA	CASSLTPGNLETQYF	TGCGCCAGCAGTCTTACTCCCGGGAACTTAGAGACCCAGTACTTC
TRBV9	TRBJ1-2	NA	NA	CASSVGGANYGYTF	TGTGCCAGCAGCGTAGGGGGGGCAAACTATGGCTACACCTTC
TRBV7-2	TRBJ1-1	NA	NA	CASSLLGLGTEAFF	TGTGCCAGCAGCTTGCTGGGACTCGGCACTGAAGCTTTCTTT
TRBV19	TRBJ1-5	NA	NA	CASSIGGGSNQPQHF	TGTGCCAGTAGCATCGGTGGGGGGAGCAATCAGCCCCAGCATTTT
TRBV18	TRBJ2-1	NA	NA	CASSPTGDGLGEQFF	TGTGCCAGCTCACCAACGGGGGACGGCCTTGGTGAGCAGTTCTTC
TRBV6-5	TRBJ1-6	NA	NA	CASSYSSQDSPLHF	TGTGCCAGCAGTTACTCATCTCAGGATTCACCCCTCCACTTT
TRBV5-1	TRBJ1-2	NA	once	CASSLEFTAGGYTF	TGCGCCAGCAGCTTGGAGTTTACGGCGGGAGGCTACACCTTC
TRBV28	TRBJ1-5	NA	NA	CASSSMTRVSNQPQHF	TGTGCCAGCAGTTCCATGACTAGAGTTAGCAATCAGCCCCAGCATTTT
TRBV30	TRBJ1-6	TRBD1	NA	CAWSRQGNGSPLHF	TGTGCCTGGAGTAGACAGGGGAATGGTTCACCCCTCCACTTT
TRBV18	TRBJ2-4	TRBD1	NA	CASSTQGEAKNIQYF	TGTGCCAGCTCAACACAGGGGGAAGCCAAAAACATTCAGTACTTC
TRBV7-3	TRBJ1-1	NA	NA	CASSLTYNTEAFF	TGTGCCAGCAGCTTAACGTACAACACTGAAGCTTTCTTT
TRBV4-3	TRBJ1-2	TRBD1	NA	CASSLATTGTGSSYGYTF	TGCGCCAGCAGCCTTGCTACGACCGGGACAGGGTCTTCCTATGGCTACACCTTC
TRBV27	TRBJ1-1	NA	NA	CASSFAGARTEAFF	TGTGCCAGCAGTTTTGCAGGTGCTAGGACTGAAGCTTTCTTT
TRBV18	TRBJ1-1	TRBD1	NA	CASSQNRGRITTEAFF	TGTGCCAGCTCACAGAACAGGGGGCGCATTACCACTGAAGCTTTCTTT
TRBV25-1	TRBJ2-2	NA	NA	CASSESVGMGELFF	TGTGCCAGCAGTGAATCCGTTGGGATGGGGGAGCTGTTTTTT
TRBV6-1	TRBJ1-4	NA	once	CASSEPRGTNEKLFF	TGTGCCAGCAGTGAGCCCAGGGGCACTAATGAAAAACTGTTTTTT
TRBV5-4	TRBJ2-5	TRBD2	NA	CASSLGLAGSQETQYF	TGTGCCAGCAGCTTGGGATTAGCGGGGTCTCAAGAGACCCAGTACTTC
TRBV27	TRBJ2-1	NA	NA	CASSSNGASSYNEQFF	TGTGCCAGCAGTTCAAACGGTGCAAGCTCCTACAATGAGCAGTTCTTC
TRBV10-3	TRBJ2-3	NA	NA	CAIQGEPDTQYF	TGTGCCATCCAGGGTGAACCAGATACGCAGTATTTT
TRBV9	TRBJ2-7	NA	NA	CASSVGTVSYEQYF	TGTGCCAGCAGCGTAGGGACAGTCTCCTACGAGCAGTACTTC
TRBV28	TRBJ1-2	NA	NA	CASSGNYGYTF	TGTGCCAGCAGTGGTAACTATGGCTACACCTTC
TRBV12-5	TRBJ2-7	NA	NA	CASGLSRDPYEQYF	TGTGCTAGTGGTTTGTCCAGGGACCCCTACGAGCAGTACTTC
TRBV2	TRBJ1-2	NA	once	CASSSNNYGYTF	TGTGCCAGCAGTTCAAATAACTATGGCTACACCTTC
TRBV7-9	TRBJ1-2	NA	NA	CASSWDGTLGGYTF	TGTGCCAGCAGCTGGGACGGGACTTTGGGAGGCTACACCTTC
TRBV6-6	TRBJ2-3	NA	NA	CASSYGAGRTDTQYF	TGTGCCAGCAGTTACGGGGCGGGGCGCACAGATACGCAGTATTTT
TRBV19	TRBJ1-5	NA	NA	CASRSGQGLLANNQPQHF	TGTGCCAGTAGGTCAGGCCAGGGCTTGCTTGCGAACAATCAGCCCCAGCATTTT
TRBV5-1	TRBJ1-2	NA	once	CASSGGNYGYTF	TGCGCCAGCAGTGGAGGGAACTATGGCTACACCTTC
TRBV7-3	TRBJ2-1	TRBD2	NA	CASSLTSGGANEQFF	TGTGCCAGCAGCTTAACTAGCGGGGGGGCCAATGAGCAGTTCTTC
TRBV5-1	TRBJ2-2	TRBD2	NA	CATREGDTNTGELFF	TGCGCCACCCGGGAGGGGGATACGAACACCGGGGAGCTGTTTTTT
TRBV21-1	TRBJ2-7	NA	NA	CASSPRDRLHEQYF	TGTGCCAGCAGCCCCCGGGACAGGTTACACGAGCAGTACTTC
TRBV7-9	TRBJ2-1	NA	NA	CASSLRATSMGEQFF	TGTGCCAGCAGCTTAAGGGCCACTAGCATGGGTGAGCAGTTCTTC
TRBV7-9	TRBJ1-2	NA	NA	CASSLADGYTF	TGTGCCAGCAGCTTAGCGGATGGCTACACCTTC
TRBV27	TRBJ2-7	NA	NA	CASSLSPGPYEQYF	TGTGCCAGCAGTTTATCTCCAGGGCCCTACGAGCAGTACTTC
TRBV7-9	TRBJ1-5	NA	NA	CASISAASNQPQHF	TGTGCCAGCATTAGCGCGGCAAGCAATCAGCCCCAGCATTTT
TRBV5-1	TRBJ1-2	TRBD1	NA	CASSLSPGGDYGYTF	TGCGCCAGCAGCTTATCACCAGGGGGCGACTATGGCTACACCTTC